This is a list of T cell receptor beta chains from one sample in a study of Ad26.COV2.S vaccination and SARS-CoV-2 variants. Produced via immunoSEQ multiplex PCR; TCRdb's table is partial and in-frame only. Of about 260,000 clones in the sample, around 88% were seen once. Sequenced here: peripheral blood, sampled in a trial of Ad26.COV2.S vaccine versus placebo. The receptors stem from a person between 18 and 59 years old who received the Ad26.COV2.S COVID-19 vaccine or a placebo. CDR3s include the opening cysteine and the closing phenylalanine or tryptophan. A D gene is named only where the DNA matches it firmly. Clone size is stated in some rows and not others, as once, few, many or a class when expanded.

>15|TRBJ1-1|TRBD1|TRBV6-6|.
CASSYSGQANTEAFF
TGTGCCAGCAGTTACTCCGGACAGGCCAACACTGAAGCTTTCTTT
>13|TRBJ2-3|TRBD2|TRBV30|.
CASTSGPTDTQYF
TGTGCCTCGACTAGCGGTCCGACAGATACGCAGTATTTT
>17|TRBJ2-4|.|TRBV4-1|.
CASSQDPAGSWKNIQYF
TGCGCCAGCAGCCAAGATCCCGCGGGTAGTTGGAAAAACATTCAGTACTTC
>15|TRBJ2-7|.|TRBV19|.
CASSDGTPSSYEQYF
TGTGCCAGTAGTGATGGGACACCCAGCTCCTACGAGCAGTACTTC
>15|TRBJ1-5|.|TRBV6-6|.
CASSYSGGRNQPQHF
TGTGCCAGCAGTTACTCCGGCGGACGGAATCAGCCCCAGCATTTT
>16|TRBJ2-3|TRBD1|TRBV27|.
CATSRRGQGFADTQYF
TGTGCCACCAGCCGGAGGGGACAGGGTTTTGCAGATACGCAGTATTTT
>19|TRBJ2-1|TRBD2|TRBV7-8|.
CASSLRKGRLAGGMDEQFF
TGTGCCAGCAGCTTAAGAAAGGGGCGACTAGCGGGGGGGATGGATGAGCAGTTCTTC
>14|TRBJ2-5|.|TRBV11-2|.
CASRGDTGRETQYF
TGTGCCAGCAGGGGAGATACAGGGAGAGAGACCCAGTACTTC
>15|TRBJ1-4|.|TRBV3-1/TRBV3-2|.
CASSRAAAPNEKLFF
TGTGCCAGCAGCCGAGCGGCAGCCCCTAATGAAAAACTGTTTTTT
>14|TRBJ1-6|.|TRBV19|.
CASSLGPGNSPLHF
TGTGCCAGTAGTCTAGGGCCGGGTAATTCACCCCTCCACTTT
>16|TRBJ2-1|TRBD1|TRBV5-5|once
CASSSRTGQELFKQFF
TGTGCCAGCAGCTCCCGAACGGGACAGGAGCTATTTAAGCAGTTCTTC
>15|TRBJ2-1|TRBD2|TRBV3-1/TRBV3-2|.
CASSLAGGPVGEQFF
TGTGCCAGCAGTCTAGCGGGGGGGCCCGTTGGTGAGCAGTTCTTC
>15|TRBJ2-2|TRBD1|TRBV6-2/TRBV6-3|.
CASSYNRGLDGELFF
TGTGCCAGCAGTTATAACAGGGGGCTGGACGGGGAGCTGTTTTTT
>14|TRBJ2-2|TRBD2|TRBV3-1/TRBV3-2|once
CASSQGLSTGELFF
TGTGCCAGCAGCCAGGGACTATCCACCGGGGAGCTGTTTTTT
>13|TRBJ1-1|TRBD1|TRBV6-5|.
CASSLQGASEAFF
TGTGCCAGCAGTTTACAGGGGGCTTCTGAAGCTTTCTTT
>12|TRBJ1-6|.|TRBV3-1/TRBV3-2|once
CASSQGDSPLHF
TGTGCCAGCAGCCAAGGCGATTCACCCCTCCACTTT
>13|TRBJ1-2|TRBD1|TRBV18|.
CASSPRDRGSYTF
TGTGCCAGCTCACCACGCGACAGGGGTAGCTACACCTTC
>13|TRBJ1-5|.|TRBV3-1/TRBV3-2|.
CASSQNSNQPQHF
TGTGCCAGCAGCCAAAATAGCAATCAGCCCCAGCATTTT
>14|TRBJ2-7|TRBD1|TRBV6-5|.
CASTKGQGFNEQYF
TGTGCCAGCACCAAAGGACAGGGATTCAACGAGCAGTACTTC
>13|TRBJ2-7|.|TRBV10-2|.
CASSVEIHYEQYF
TGCGCCAGCAGTGTCGAGATACACTACGAGCAGTACTTC
>13|TRBJ1-1|.|TRBV15|.
CATSPFPNTEAFF
TGTGCCACCAGCCCTTTTCCGAACACTGAAGCTTTCTTT
>11|TRBJ1-1|.|TRBV20-1|.
CSAWEYTEAFF
TGCAGTGCTTGGGAGTACACTGAAGCTTTCTTT
>12|TRBJ2-1|.|TRBV19|.
CASSIVSSEQFF
TGTGCCAGTAGTATAGTTTCGAGTGAGCAGTTCTTC
>17|TRBJ1-5|TRBD1|TRBV4-1|.
CASSQDSRKDRDQPQHF
TGCGCCAGCAGCCAAGATAGTCGGAAGGACAGGGATCAGCCCCAGCATTTT